This T cell receptor beta chain was retrieved from a study of T cells in Graves' hyperthyroidism and ophthalmopathy. Notes on the study in general: Most thyroid clonotypes expanded above 0.001 were also detected in blood.

Exclusion of a patient resulted from uncontrolled infection, other autoimmune disease, pregnancy or lactation. Comments on this clonotype: Its antigen is still unknown.

There are 11 residues in the CDR3. V was cut by 6 bases and J by 0 bases, with 5 bases left in between. The V gene's germline CDR1 is DFQATT and CDR2 SNEGSKA (reference sequence). There were TCR beta CDR3 regions amplified from RNA transcripts. The HTBI primer set served for first-round RT-PCR of the TCR CDR3. MiXCR, run by TCRdb on the multiplex PCR reads, gives a single entry per CDR3 protein. The repertoire has about 500,000 distinct CDR3 sequences, around 50% of them found once; the top ten carry around 44%. The sequenced material came from peripheral blood or thyroid tissue (not recorded which). This rearrangement joins TRBV20-1 to TRBJ1-1; D remains ambiguous. The receptor's source is an adult woman with Graves' disease, either hyperthyroidism or ophthalmopathy (not recorded which). In nucleotides, the CDR3 is TGCAGTGCGCTTATGAACACTGAAGCTTTCTTT. Translated, it gives CSALMNTEAFF.